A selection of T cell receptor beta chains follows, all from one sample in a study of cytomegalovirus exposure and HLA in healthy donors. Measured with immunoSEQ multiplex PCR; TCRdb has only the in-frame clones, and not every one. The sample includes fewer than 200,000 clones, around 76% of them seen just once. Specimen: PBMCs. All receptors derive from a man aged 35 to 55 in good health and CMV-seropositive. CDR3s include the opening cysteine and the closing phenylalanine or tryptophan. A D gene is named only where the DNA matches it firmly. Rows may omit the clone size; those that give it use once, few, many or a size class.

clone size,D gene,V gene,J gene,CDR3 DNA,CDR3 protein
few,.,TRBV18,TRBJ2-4,TGTGCCAGCTCACCTGACAGGATCATAGCCAAAAACATTCAGTACTTC,CASSPDRIIAKNIQYF
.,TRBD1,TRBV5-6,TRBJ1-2,TGTGCCAGCAGCGTGGACAGGGCCGGAAGGTATGGCTACACCTTC,CASSVDRAGRYGYTF
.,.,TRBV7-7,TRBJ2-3,TGTGCTAGCAGCTTAGGAGGGGGGGGAGATACGCAGTATTTT,CASSLGGGGDTQYF
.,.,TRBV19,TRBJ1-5,TGTGCCAGTAGTTCACCCTCGGGTCCTGGGAATCAGCCCCAGCATTTT,CASSSPSGPGNQPQHF
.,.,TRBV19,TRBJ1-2,TGTGCCAGTAGTATAAGTGAGCTTCGAGATGGCTACACCTTC,CASSISELRDGYTF
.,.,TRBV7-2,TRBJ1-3,TGTGCCAGCAGCTTACTCACTACAAACACCATATATTTT,CASSLLTTNTIYF
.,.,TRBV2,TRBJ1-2,TGTGCCAGCAGTGCGGGGGGCCCATTCGAGGAGTACACCTTC,CASSAGGPFEEYTF
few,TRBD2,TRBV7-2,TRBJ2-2,TGTGCCAGCAGCCCTAGCGGTAACACCGGGGAGCTGTTTTTT,CASSPSGNTGELFF
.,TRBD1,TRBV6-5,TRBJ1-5,TGTGCCAGCTCAGACAGGGCTGGCAATCAGCCCCAGCATTTT,CASSDRAGNQPQHF
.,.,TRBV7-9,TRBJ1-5,TGTGCCAGCAGCTTTGAACAGTTTCAGCCCCAGCATTTT,CASSFEQFQPQHF
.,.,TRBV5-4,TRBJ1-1,TGTGCCAGCAGCTCGGGACTGACGAACACTGAAGCTTTCTTT,CASSSGLTNTEAFF
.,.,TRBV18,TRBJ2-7,TGTGCCAGCTCACCACTAAGGGGGAGCTCCTACGAGCAGTACTTC,CASSPLRGSSYEQYF
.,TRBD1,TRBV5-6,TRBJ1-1,TGTGCCAGCAGCTTGTCAGGGGGCGGGGGCACTGAAGCTTTCTTT,CASSLSGGGGTEAFF
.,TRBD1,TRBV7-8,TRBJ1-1,TGTGCCAGCCGGAGGACAGGGGAGAAGGACACTGAAGCTTTCTTT,CASRRTGEKDTEAFF
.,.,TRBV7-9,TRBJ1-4,TGTGCCAGCACTAGCCCCGTCGAAAAACTGTTTTTT,CASTSPVEKLFF
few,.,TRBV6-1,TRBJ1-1,TGTGCCAGCAGTGAATATCCCACGTCCGGGAACACTGAAGCTTTCTTT,CASSEYPTSGNTEAFF
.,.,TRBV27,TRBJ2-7,TGTGCCAGCAGTTTAACAGCAGGCGAGCAGTACTTC,CASSLTAGEQYF
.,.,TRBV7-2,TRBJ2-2,TGTGCCAGCAGCTTAGGCGGGGCGGGCGGGGAGCTGTTTTTT,CASSLGGAGGELFF
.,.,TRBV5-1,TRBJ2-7,TGCGCCAGCAGCTCTCAGGGGTTGGACGAGCAGTACTTC,CASSSQGLDEQYF
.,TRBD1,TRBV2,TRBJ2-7,TGTGCCAGCAGTGAAAACAGGGGCGGCTACGAGCAGTACTTC,CASSENRGGYEQYF
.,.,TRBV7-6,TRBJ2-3,TGTGCCAGCGGGATAGAGGGATATACGCAGTATTTT,CASGIEGYTQYF
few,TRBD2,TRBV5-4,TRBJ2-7,TGTGCCACCTCTAGGGCTAGCGGACCCTACGAGCAGTACTTC,CATSRASGPYEQYF
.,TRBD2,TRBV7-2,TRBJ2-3,TGTGCCAGCAGCTTAGGTTCGGCGGGGGGGGATACGCAGTATTTT,CASSLGSAGGDTQYF
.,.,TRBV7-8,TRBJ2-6,TGTGCCAGCAGCTTCGCGACTAGTACCTCGAGAGGGGCCAACGTCCTGACTTTC,CASSFATSTSRGANVLTF
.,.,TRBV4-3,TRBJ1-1,TGCGCCAGCAGCCAAGTCGCCCTGGGCGAGGGCACTGAAGCTTTCTTT,CASSQVALGEGTEAFF
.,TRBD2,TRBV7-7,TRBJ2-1,TGTGCTAGCAGCTTGAGCCTAGCGGATGAGCAGTTCTTC,CASSLSLADEQFF
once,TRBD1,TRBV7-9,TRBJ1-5,TGTGCCAGCAGCTTAGGAGGGGGCCGGGATCAGCCCCAGCATTTT,CASSLGGGRDQPQHF
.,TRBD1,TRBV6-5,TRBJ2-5,TGTGCCAGCAGCCAGGACAGGGAAGAAGAGACCCAGTACTTC,CASSQDREEETQYF
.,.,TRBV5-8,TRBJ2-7,TGTGCCAGCAGCTTTCGGGGCTCCTACGAGCAGTACTTC,CASSFRGSYEQYF
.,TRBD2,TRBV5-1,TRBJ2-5,TGCGCCAGCAGCTTGGGACTAGCGGGGGCCGAGACCCAGTACTTC,CASSLGLAGAETQYF
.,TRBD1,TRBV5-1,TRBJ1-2,TGCGCCAGCAGCCCGGGGACAGCCTATGGCTACACCTTC,CASSPGTAYGYTF
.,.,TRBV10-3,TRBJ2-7,TGTGCCATCAGTGTAGCCGGGGTCAGCGAGCAGTACTTC,CAISVAGVSEQYF
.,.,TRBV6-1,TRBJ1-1,TGTGCCAGCCACATGGGGCGACTTACTGAAGCTTTCTTT,CASHMGRLTEAFF
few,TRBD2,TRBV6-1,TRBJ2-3,TGTGCCAGCAGTGTATCTAGCGGGGGGGCCGTAGATACGCAGTATTTT,CASSVSSGGAVDTQYF
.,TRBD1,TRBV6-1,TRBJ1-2,TGTGCCAGCAGCGAGGCAGACAGGGGTGGCTATGGCTACACCTTC,CASSEADRGGYGYTF
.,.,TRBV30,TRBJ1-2,TGTGCCTGGAGTGCTCTCAGGTCCGGCTATGGCTACACCTTC,CAWSALRSGYGYTF
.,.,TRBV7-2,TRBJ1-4,TGTGCCAGCAGCTCGGTGGCGGCAGGGGTAAATGGTGAAAAACTGTTTTTT,CASSSVAAGVNGEKLFF